Shown below are 7 T cell receptor beta chains from a single sample sequenced in a study of CD8 T cells in Susac syndrome. RNA totalling about 0.5 to 1 ug underwent reverse transcription with random hexamers. MiXCR, applied by TCRdb to the immunoSEQ multiplex PCR reads, yields one record per CDR3 protein. The sample carries roughly 200,000 distinct CDR3 sequences, 85% to 95% recorded once. The sequencing sample was made of CD4+ T cells from PBMCs. The source of these receptors is a human donor in good health.

This clonotype was found once. The V and J genes are TRBV13 and TRBJ2-7; 8 nucleotides match TRBD1. The V gene's germline CDR1 is PRHDT and CDR2 FYEKMQ (reference sequence). This CDR3 region has 15 residues. After removal of 5 bases from V and 3 bases from J, the junction contained 9 bases not matched to a gene. The CDR3 region is CASSGYGQGDYEQYF. Written as DNA, the CDR3 is TGTGCCAGCAGCGGGTACGGACAGGGCGACTACGAGCAGTACTTC.

V is TRBV7-9 and J is TRBJ2-7, with 9 bases that match TRBD1. CDR1 and CDR2 from the germline V gene are SEHNR and FQNEAQ (reference sequence). CDR3 size: 14 residues. J lost 6 bases, V lost 5 bases, and 8 bases had no gene match. CDR3: CASSHRDRASEQYF. DNA of the CDR3: TGTGCCAGCAGCCACCGGGACAGGGCCTCCGAGCAGTACTTC.

The chain joins TRBV18 to TRBJ1-4; D might be TRBD1 (5 bases). CDR3 size: 14 residues. Trimming took off 3 bases at V and 2 bases at J, with 7 bases between the two ends. Germline CDR1 is KGHSH and CDR2 is LQKENI. CDR3 nucleotides: TGTGCCAGCTCACCGAGACAGACTAATGAAAAACTGTTTTTT. Translation gives CASSPRQTNEKLFF.

The chain employs TRBV4-1 and TRBJ2-7, with D tentatively TRBD1 (8 bases). V was cut by 0 bases and J by 2 bases, with 14 bases left in between. From germline, CDR1 is MGHRA and CDR2 YSYEKL. This CDR3 spans 16 amino acids. The CDR3 nucleotides are TGCGCCAGCAGCCAAGATCGACAGGGGACTACCTACGAGCAGTACTTC. Amino acids: CASSQDRQGTTYEQYF.

The chain links TRBV19 to TRBJ2-5; D gene ambiguous. This CDR3 has 13 amino acids. Germline CDR1 is LNHDA and CDR2 is SQIVND (reference sequence). V was cut by 6 bases and J by 6 bases, with 14 bases left in between. The CDR3 loop reads CASSPGEEQTQYF. The DNA for the CDR3 is TGTGCCAGTAGCCCCGGTGAAGAGCAGACCCAGTACTTC.

The chain recombines TRBV11-2 with TRBJ2-7; TRBD1 agrees at 9 bases. CDR1 is SGHAT, CDR2 FQNNGV, per germline. This CDR3 spans 13 amino acids. J lost 3 bases, V lost 6 bases, and 3 bases had no gene match. CDR3 nucleotide sequence: TGTGCCAGCAGGGACAGGGGAGACTACGAGCAGTACTTC. Translated: CASRDRGDYEQYF.

V is TRBV5-6 and J is TRBJ1-6; 8 bases match TRBD1. CDR3 length: 14 residues. Trimming at V came to 2 bases and at J to 8 bases, leaving 3 bases not matched to a gene. Germline V gives CDR1 SGHDT, CDR2 YYEEEE. The CDR3 coding sequence is TGTGCCAGCAGCTTAGGGACAGGAGATTCACCCCTCCACTTT. Translated: CASSLGTGDSPLHF.